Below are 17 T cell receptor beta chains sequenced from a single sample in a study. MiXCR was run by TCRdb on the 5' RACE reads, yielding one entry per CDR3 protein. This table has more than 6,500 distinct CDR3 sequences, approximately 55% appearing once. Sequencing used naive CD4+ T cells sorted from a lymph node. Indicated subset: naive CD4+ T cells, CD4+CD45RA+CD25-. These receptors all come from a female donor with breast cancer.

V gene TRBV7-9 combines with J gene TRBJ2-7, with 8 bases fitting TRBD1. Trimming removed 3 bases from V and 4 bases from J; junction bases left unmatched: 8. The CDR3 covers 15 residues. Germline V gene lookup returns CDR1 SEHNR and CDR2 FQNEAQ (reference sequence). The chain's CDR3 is CASSFPGQGRYEQYF. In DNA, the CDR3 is TGTGCCAGCAGCTTTCCCGGACAGGGTCGGTACGAGCAGTACTTC.

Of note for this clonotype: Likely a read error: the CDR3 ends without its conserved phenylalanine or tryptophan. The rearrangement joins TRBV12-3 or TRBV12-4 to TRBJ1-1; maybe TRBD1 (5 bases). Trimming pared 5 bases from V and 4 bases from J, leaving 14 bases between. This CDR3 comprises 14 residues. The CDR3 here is CASSPLYGGTEAFL. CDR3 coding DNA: TGTGCCAGCAGTCCACTATACGGGGGCACTGAAGCTTTCTTA.

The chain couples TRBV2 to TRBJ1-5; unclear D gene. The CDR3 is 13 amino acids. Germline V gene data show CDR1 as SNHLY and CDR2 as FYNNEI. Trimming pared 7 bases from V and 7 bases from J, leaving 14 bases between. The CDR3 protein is CASTVGLFQPQHF. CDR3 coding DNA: TGTGCCAGCACGGTAGGGCTGTTCCAGCCCCAGCATTTT.

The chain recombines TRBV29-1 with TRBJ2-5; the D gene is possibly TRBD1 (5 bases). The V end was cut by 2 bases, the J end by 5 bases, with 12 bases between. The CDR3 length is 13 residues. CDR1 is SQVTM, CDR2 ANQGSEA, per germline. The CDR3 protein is CSVETGAGETQYF. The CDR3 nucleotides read TGCAGCGTTGAAACAGGCGCCGGGGAGACCCAGTACTTC.

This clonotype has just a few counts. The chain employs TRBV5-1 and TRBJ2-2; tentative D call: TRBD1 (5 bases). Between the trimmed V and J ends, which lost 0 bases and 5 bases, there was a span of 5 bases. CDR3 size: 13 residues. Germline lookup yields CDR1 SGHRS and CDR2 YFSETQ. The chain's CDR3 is CASSLEGTGELFF. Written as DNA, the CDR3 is TGCGCCAGCAGCTTGGAGGGGACCGGGGAGCTGTTTTTT.

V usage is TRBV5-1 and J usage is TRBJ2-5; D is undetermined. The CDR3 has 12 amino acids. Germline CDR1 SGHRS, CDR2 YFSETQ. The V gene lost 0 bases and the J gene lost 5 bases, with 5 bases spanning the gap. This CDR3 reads CASSLARETQYF. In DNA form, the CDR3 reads TGCGCCAGCAGCTTGGCCAGGGAGACCCAGTACTTC.

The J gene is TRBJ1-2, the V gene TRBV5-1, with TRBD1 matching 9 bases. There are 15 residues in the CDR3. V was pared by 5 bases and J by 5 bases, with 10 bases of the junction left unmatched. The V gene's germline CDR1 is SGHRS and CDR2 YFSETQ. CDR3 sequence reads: CASRPQGQGTYGYTF. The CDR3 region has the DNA TGCGCCAGCAGACCGCAGGGACAGGGCACGTATGGCTACACCTTC.

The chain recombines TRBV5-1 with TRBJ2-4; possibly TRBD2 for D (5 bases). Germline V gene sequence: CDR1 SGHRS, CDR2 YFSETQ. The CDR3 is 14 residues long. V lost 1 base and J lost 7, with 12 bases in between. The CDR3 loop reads CASSLTGDRNIQYF. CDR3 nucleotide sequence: TGCGCCAGCAGCTTGACCGGGGATCGGAACATTCAGTACTTC.

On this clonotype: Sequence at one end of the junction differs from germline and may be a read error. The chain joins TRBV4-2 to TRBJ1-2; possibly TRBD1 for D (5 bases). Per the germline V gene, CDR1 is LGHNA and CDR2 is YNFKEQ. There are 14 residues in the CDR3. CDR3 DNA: TGTGCCTGCAGTTTTGGGGGTCAGGGCTATGGCTACACCTTC. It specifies CACSFGGQGYGYTF.

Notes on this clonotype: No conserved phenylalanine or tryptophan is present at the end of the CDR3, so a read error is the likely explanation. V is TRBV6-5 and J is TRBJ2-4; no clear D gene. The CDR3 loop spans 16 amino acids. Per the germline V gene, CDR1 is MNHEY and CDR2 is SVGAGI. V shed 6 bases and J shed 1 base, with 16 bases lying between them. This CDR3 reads CASSSARVGAKNIQYL. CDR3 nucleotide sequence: TGTGCCAGCAGCTCGGCCCGAGTGGGGGCCAAAAACATTCAGTACCTC.

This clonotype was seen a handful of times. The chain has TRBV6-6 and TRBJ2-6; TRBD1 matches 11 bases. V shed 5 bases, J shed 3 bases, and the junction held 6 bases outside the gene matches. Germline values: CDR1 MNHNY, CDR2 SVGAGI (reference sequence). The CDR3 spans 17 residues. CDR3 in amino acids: CASSRTGGSRGANVLTF. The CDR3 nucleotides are TGTGCCAGCAGTCGGACAGGGGGCTCTCGTGGGGCCAACGTCCTGACTTTC.

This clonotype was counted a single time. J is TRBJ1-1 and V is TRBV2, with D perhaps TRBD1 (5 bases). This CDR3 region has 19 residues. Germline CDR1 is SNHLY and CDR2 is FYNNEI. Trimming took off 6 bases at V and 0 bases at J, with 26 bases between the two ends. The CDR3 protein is CASSLIRILDNGMNTEAFF. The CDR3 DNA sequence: TGTGCCAGCAGCTTAATTCGTATTTTGGACAATGGCATGAACACTGAAGCTTTCTTT.

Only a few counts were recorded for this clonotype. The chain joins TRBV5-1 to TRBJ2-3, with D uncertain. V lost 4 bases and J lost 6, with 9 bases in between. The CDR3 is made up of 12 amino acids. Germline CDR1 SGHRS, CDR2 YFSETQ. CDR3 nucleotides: TGCGCCAGCAGCCTACTCAGGGATACGCAGTATTTT. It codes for CASSLLRDTQYF.

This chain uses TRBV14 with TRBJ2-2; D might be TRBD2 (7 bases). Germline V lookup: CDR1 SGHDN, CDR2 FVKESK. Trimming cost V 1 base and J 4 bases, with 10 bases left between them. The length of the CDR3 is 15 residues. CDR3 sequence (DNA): TGTGCCAGCAGCCAAGTCGGGGGGCCCACCGGGGAGCTGTTTTTT. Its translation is CASSQVGGPTGELFF.

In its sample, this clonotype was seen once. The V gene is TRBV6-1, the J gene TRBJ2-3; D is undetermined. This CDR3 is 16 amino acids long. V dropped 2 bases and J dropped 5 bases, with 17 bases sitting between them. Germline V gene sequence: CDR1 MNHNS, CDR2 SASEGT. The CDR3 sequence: CASSELPGAWGDTQYF. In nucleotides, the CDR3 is TGTGCCAGCAGTGAACTGCCTGGTGCCTGGGGAGATACGCAGTATTTT.

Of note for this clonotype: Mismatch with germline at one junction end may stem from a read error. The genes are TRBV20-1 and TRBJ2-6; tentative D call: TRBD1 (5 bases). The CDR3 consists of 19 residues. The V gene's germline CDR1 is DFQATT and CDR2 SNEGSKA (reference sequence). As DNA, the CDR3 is TGCAGTGCTAGAGACACAATTGGGGCATCCCCCTCTGGGGCCAACGTTCTGACTTTC. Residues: CSARDTIGASPSGANVLTF.

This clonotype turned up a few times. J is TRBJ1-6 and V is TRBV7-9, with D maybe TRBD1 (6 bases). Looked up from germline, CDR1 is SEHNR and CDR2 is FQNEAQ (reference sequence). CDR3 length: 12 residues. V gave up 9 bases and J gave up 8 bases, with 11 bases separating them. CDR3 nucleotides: TGTGCCAGTGGCAGGGGTGATTCACCCCTCCACTTT. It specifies CASGRGDSPLHF.